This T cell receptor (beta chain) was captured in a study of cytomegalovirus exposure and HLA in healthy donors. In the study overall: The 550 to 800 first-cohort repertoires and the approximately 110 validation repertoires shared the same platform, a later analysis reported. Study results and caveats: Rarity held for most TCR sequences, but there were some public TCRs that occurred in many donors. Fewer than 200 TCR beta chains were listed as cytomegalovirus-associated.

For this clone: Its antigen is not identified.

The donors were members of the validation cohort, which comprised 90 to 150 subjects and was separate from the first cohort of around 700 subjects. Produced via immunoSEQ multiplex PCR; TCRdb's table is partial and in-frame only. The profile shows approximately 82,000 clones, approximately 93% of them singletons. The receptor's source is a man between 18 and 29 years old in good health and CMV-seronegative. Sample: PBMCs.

The CDR3 is CASSLDRVNQPQHF. CDR3 sequence (DNA): TGTGCCAGCAGCCTCGACAGGGTCAATCAGCCCCAGCATTTT. The chain is built from TRBV7-2 and TRBJ1-5; TRBD1 matches at 7 bases. The trim removed 5 bases at V and 3 bases at J, leaving 4 bases unmatched. Germline CDR1 and CDR2: SGHTA and FQGNSA. The CDR3 spans 14 residues. The entire variable domain, with the rest obtained from reference TRBV7-2 and TRBJ1-5, is as follows: GAGVSQSPSNKVTEKGKDVELRCDPISGHTALYWYRQSLGQGLEFLIYFQGNSAPDKSGLPSDRFSAERTGGSVSTLTIQRTQQEDSAVYLCASSLDRVNQPQHFGDGTRLSIL.